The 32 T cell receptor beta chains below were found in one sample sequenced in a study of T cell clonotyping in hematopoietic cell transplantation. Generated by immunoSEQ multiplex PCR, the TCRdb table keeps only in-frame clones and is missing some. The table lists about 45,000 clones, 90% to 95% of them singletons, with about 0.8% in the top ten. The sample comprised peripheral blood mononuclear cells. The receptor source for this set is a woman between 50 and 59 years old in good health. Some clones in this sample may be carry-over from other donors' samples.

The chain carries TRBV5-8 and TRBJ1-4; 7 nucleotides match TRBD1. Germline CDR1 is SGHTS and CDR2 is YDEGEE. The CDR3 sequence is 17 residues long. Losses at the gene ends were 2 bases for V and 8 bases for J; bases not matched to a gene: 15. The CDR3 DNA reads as TGTGCCAGCAGCTTTTGGACAGGACGGAATGTTGGAGAAAAACTGTTTTTT. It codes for CASSFWTGRNVGEKLFF.

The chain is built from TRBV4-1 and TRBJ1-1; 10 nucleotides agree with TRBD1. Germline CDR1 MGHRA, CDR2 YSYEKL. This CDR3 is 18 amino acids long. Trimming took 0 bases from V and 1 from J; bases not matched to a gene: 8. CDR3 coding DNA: TGCGCCAGCAGCCAAGATCCTACCCGGACAGGGGGGAACACTGAAGCTTTCTTT. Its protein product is CASSQDPTRTGGNTEAFF.

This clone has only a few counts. CDR3 coding DNA: TGTGCCAGCAGTGAACAGGGGGACGGCTACACCTTC. Its translation is CASSEQGDGYTF. The chain couples TRBV6-5 to TRBJ1-2; 8 nucleotides align to TRBD1. Germline CDR1 is MNHEY and CDR2 is SVGAGI. The CDR3 runs 12 residues. V was clipped by 5 bases and J by 8 bases; unmatched bases: 4.

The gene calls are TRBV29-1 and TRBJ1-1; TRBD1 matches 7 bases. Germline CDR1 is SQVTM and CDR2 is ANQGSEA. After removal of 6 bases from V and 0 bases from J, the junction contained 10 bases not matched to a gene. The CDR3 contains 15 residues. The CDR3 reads CSVLAGQIMNTEAFF. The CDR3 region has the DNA TGCAGCGTCCTAGCGGGACAGATTATGAACACTGAAGCTTTCTTT.

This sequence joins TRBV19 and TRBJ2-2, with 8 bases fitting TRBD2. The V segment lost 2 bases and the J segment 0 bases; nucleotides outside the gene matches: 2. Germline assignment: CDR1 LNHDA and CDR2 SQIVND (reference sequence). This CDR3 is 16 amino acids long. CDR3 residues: CASSIRGGANTGELFF. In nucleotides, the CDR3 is TGTGCCAGTAGTATACGGGGGGGCGCGAACACCGGGGAGCTGTTTTTT.

CDR3 nucleotide sequence: TGTGCCAGCAGCAAGACAGAAGATAATTCACCCCTCCACTTT. It is translated as CASSKTEDNSPLHF. The V call is TRBV11-3, the J call TRBJ1-6; TRBD1 might be the D (5 bases). V dropped 5 bases and J dropped 5 bases, with 10 bases sitting between them. Germline V gene sequence: CDR1 SGHNT, CDR2 YENEEA. The CDR3 has 14 amino acids.

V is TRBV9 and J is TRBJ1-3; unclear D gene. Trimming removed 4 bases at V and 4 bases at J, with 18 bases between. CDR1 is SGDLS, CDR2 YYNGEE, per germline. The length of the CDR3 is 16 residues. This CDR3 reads CASSTPRGGSGNTIYF. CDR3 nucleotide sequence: TGTGCCAGCAGCACACCCCGGGGTGGATCGGGAAACACCATATATTTT.

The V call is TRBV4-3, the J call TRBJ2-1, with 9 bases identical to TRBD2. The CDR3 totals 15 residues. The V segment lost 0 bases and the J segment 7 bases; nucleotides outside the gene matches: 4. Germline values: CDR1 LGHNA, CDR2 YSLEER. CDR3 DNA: TGCGCCAGCAGCCAAGAGCGGGGGGGCCGTAATGAGCAGTTCTTC. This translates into CASSQERGGRNEQFF.

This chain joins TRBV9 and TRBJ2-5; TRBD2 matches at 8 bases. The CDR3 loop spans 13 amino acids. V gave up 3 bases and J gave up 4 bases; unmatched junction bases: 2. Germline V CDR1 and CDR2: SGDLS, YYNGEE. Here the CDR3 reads CASSAGGPETQYF. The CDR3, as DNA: TGTGCCAGCAGCGCGGGGGGGCCAGAGACCCAGTACTTC.

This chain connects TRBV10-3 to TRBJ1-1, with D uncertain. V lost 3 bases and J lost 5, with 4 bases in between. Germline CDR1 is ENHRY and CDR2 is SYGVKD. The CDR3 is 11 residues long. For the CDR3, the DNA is TGTGCCATCAGTGAATGGACTGAAGCTTTCTTT. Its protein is CAISEWTEAFF.

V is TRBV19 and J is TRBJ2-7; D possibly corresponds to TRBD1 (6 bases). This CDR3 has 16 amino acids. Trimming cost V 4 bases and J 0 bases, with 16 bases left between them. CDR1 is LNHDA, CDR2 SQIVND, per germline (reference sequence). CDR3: CASSTGQSLSSYEQYF. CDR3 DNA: TGTGCCAGTAGTACCGGACAGTCCCTCAGCTCCTACGAGCAGTACTTC.

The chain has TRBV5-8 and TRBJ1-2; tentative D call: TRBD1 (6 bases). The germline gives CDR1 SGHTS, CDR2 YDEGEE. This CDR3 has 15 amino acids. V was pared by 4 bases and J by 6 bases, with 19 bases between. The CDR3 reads CASSRSGGRNDGYTF. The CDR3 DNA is TGTGCCAGCAGCCGGTCGGGGGGCAGAAACGATGGCTACACCTTC.

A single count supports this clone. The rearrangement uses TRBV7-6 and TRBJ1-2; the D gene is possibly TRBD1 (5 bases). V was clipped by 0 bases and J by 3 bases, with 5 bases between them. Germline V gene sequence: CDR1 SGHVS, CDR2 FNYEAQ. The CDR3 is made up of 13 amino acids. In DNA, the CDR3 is TGTGCCAGCAGCTTAGCGGGACACTATGGCTACACCTTC. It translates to CASSLAGHYGYTF.

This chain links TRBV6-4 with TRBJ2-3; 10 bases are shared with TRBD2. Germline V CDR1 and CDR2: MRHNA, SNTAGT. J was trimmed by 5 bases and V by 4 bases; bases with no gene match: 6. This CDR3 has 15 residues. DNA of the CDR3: TGTGCCAGCAGTGTGGAAGCGGGGGGGAAAGATACGCAGTATTTT. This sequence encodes CASSVEAGGKDTQYF.

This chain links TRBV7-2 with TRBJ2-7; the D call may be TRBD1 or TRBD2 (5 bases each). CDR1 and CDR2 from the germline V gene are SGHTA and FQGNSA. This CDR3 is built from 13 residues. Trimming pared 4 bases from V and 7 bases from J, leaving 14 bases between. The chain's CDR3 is CASSWGPSGEQYF. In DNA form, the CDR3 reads TGTGCCAGCAGCTGGGGACCATCCGGAGAGCAGTACTTC.

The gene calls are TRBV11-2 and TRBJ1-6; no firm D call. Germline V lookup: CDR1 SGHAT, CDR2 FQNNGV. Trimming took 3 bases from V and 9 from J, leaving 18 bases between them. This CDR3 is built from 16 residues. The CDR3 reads CASSFVTTKLGSPLHF. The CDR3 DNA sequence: TGTGCCAGCAGCTTCGTAACCACAAAGCTTGGTTCACCCCTCCACTTT.

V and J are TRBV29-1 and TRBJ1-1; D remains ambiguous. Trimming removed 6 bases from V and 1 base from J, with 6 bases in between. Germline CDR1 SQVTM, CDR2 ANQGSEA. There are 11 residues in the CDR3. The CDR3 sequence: CSVQENTEAFF. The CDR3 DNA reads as TGCAGCGTCCAGGAGAACACTGAAGCTTTCTTT. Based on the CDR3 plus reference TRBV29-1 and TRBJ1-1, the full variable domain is SAVISQKPSRDICQRGTSLTIQCQVDSQVTMMFWYRQQPGQSLTLIATANQGSEATYESGFVIDKFPISRPNLTFSTLTVSNMSPEDSSIYLCSVQENTEAFFGQGTRLTVV.

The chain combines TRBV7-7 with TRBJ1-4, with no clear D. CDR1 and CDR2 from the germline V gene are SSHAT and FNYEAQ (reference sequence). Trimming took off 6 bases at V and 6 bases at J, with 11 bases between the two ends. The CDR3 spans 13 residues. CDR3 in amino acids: CASRVFVDEKLFF. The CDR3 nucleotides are TGTGCCAGCAGGGTCTTCGTTGATGAAAAACTGTTTTTT. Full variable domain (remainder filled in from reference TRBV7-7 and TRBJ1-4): GAGVSQSPRYKVTKRGQDVTLRCDPISSHATLYWYQQALGQGPEFLTYFNYEAQPDKSGLPSDRFSAERPEGSISTLTIQRTEQRDSAMYRCASRVFVDEKLFFGSGTQLSVL.

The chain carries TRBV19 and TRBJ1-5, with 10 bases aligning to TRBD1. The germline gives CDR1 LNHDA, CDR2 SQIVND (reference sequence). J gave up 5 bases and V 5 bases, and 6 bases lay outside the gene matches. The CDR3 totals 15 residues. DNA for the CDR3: TGTGCCAGTAGTTGGGACAGGGGATCCTATCAGCCCCAGCATTTT. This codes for CASSWDRGSYQPQHF. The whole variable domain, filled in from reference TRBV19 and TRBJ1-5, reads DGGITQSPKYLFRKEGQNVTLSCEQNLNHDAMYWYRQDPGQGLRLIYYSQIVNDFQKGDIAEGYSVSREKKESFPLTVTSAQKNPTAFYLCASSWDRGSYQPQHFGDGTRLSIL.

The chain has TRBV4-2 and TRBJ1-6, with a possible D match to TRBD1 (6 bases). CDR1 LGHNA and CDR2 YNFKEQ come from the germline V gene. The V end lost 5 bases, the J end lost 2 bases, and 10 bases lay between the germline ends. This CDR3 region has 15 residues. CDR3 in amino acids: CASSDRQAYNSPLHF. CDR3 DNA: TGTGCCAGCAGCGATAGACAGGCCTATAATTCACCCCTCCACTTT.

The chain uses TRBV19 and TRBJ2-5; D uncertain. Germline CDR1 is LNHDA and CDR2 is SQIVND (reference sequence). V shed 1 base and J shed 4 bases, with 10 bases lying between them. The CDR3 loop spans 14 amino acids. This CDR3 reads CASSIGLEVETQYF. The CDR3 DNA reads TGTGCCAGTAGTATAGGACTCGAGGTAGAGACCCAGTACTTC.

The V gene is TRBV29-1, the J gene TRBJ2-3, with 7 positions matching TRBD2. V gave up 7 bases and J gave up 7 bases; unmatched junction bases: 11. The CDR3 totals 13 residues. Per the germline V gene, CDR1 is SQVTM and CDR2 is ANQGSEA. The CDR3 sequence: CSATGTTTNTQYF. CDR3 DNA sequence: TGCAGCGCCACCGGGACTACGACGAATACGCAGTATTTT.

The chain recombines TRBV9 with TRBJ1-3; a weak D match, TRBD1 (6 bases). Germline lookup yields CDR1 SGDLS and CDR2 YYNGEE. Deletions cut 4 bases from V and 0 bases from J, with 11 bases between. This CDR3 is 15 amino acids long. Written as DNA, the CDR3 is TGTGCCAGCAGCCCCACAGGGAACTCTGGAAACACCATATATTTT. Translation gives CASSPTGNSGNTIYF. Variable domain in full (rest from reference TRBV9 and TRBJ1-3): DSGVTQTPKHLITATGQRVTLRCSPRSGDLSVYWYQQSLDQGLQFLIQYYNGEERAKGNILERFSAQQFPDLHSELNLSSLELGDSALYFCASSPTGNSGNTIYFGEGSWLTVV.

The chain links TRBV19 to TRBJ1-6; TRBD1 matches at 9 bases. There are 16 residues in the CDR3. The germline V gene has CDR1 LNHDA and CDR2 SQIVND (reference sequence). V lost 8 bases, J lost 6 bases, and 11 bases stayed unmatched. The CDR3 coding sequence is TGTGCCAGTGGGTCGACCCGGGACAGGGTTAATTCACCCCTCCACTTT. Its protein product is CASGSTRDRVNSPLHF.

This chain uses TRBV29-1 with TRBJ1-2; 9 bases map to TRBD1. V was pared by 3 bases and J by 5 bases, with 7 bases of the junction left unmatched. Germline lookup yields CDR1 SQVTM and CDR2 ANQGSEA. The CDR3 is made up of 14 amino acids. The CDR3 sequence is CSVEPGDRDYGYTF. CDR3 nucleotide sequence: TGCAGCGTTGAGCCAGGGGACAGGGATTATGGCTACACCTTC.

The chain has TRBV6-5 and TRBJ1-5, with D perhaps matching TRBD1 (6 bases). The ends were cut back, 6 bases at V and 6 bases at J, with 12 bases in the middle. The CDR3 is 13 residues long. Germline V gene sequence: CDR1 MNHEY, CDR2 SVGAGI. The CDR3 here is CASRALGGQPQHF. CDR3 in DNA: TGTGCCAGCAGGGCTTTAGGGGGTCAGCCCCAGCATTTT.

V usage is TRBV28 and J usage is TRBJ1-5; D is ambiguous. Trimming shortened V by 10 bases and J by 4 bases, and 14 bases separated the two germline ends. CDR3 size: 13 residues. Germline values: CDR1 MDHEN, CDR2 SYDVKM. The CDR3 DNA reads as TGTGCCACCGACCTTGAGGGAAATCAGCCCCAGCATTTT. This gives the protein CATDLEGNQPQHF.

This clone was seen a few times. CDR3 sequence (DNA): TGTGCCAGCAGCCCTCAGGGGTTCGATTCACCCCTCCACTTT. It is translated as CASSPQGFDSPLHF. The chain links TRBV7-8 to TRBJ1-6, with a tentative D call TRBD1 (6 bases). The CDR3 covers 14 residues. The V end lost 5 bases, the J end lost 8 bases, and 13 bases lay between the germline ends. Germline V gives CDR1 SGHVS, CDR2 FQNEAQ.

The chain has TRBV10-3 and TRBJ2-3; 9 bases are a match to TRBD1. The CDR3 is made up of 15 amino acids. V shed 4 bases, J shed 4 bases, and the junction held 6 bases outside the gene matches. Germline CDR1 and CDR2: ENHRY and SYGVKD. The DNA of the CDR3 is TGTGCCATCAGTGGAGGTGGGACAGGGCCAGATACGCAGTATTTT. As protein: CAISGGGTGPDTQYF.

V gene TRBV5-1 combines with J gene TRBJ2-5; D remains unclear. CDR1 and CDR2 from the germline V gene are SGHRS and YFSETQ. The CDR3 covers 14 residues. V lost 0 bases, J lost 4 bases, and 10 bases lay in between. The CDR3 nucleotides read TGCGCCAGCAGCTTGGACATGGAAGGAGAGACCCAGTACTTC. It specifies CASSLDMEGETQYF.

The CDR3, as DNA: TGTGCCAGCAGCCGGGGGACAGGGAGAGGCTACACCTTC. Translation: CASSRGTGRGYTF. This sequence joins TRBV6-5 and TRBJ1-2, with 9 positions matching TRBD1. Germline-derived CDR1 and CDR2 are MNHEY and SVGAGI. After removal of 6 bases from V and 8 bases from J, the junction contained 7 bases not matched to a gene. CDR3 length: 13 residues.

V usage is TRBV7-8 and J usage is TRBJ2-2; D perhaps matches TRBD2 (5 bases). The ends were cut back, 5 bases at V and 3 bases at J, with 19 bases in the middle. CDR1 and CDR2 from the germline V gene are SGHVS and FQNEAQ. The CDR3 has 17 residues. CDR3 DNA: TGTGCCAGCAGCCCAAAACTAGGTAGTCTCGACACCGGGGAGCTGTTTTTT. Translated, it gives CASSPKLGSLDTGELFF.